Each of the 21 T cell receptor beta chains below was sequenced from the same sample in a study of cytomegalovirus exposure and HLA in healthy donors. Repertoires were generated with immunoSEQ multiplex PCR, while TCRdb's copy carries only in-frame clones and drops some. The sample carries about 240,000 clones, 87% recorded once. The sample taken for sequencing was PBMCs. These receptors were taken from a man between 18 and 35 years old in good health and CMV-seronegative.

This clone was detected once. The chain links TRBV4-2 to TRBJ2-7; 9 nucleotides line up with TRBD2. The CDR3 has 15 residues. In germline, CDR1 is LGHNA, CDR2 YNFKEQ. Trimming took 3 bases from V and 2 from J; bases not matched to a gene: 5. The CDR3 DNA is TGTGCCAGCAGCCACCTCGAGCGGGAGGCCTACGAGCAGTACTTC. Protein: CASSHLEREAYEQYF.

The chain is built from TRBV5-5 and TRBJ2-4; TRBD1 aligns across 8 bases. Looked up from germline, CDR1 is SGHKS and CDR2 is YYEKEE (reference sequence). V lost 4 bases and J lost 8; bases outside the gene matches: 8. The CDR3 runs to 14 residues. The CDR3 spells CASSATGVGDIQYF. CDR3 DNA: TGTGCCAGCAGCGCGACAGGGGTGGGGGACATTCAGTACTTC.

The chain joins TRBV27 to TRBJ2-7, with a weak D call TRBD1 (6 bases). V was trimmed by 3 bases and J by 2 bases, leaving 17 bases between them. The germline V gene has CDR1 MNHEY and CDR2 SMNVEV (reference sequence). The CDR3 loop spans 16 amino acids. In DNA, the CDR3 is TGTGCCAGCAGTTTTTCGACAGGCGCCCTAGCCTACGAGCAGTACTTC. Amino acid sequence: CASSFSTGALAYEQYF.

This rearrangement joins TRBV9 to TRBJ2-1, with D uncertain. This CDR3 spans 13 amino acids. Germline CDR1 and CDR2: SGDLS and YYNGEE. V lost 5 bases and J 2 bases, leaving 8 bases between the germline ends. The CDR3 DNA is TGTGCCAGCAGTGATAGTGCCTACAATGAGCAGTTCTTC. Translation: CASSDSAYNEQFF.

The V gene is TRBV25-1, the J gene TRBJ2-3; 7 bases align to TRBD2. This CDR3 is built from 14 residues. CDR1 is MGHDK and CDR2 is SYGVNS in the germline V gene. The ends lost 6 bases at V and 3 bases at J; junction bases unmatched: 6. CDR3 protein: CASSPSGVTDTQYF. CDR3 coding DNA: TGTGCCAGCAGCCCCAGCGGGGTTACAGATACGCAGTATTTT.

V gene TRBV5-6 combines with J gene TRBJ2-3; 8 nucleotides match TRBD2. CDR1 and CDR2 (germline): SGHDT, YYEEEE. The V gene end was trimmed by 3 bases and the J gene end by 13 bases; junction bases not matched to a gene: 7. The CDR3 contains 12 residues. The chain's CDR3 is CASSSWGTSEYF. The CDR3 DNA reads TGTGCCAGCAGCTCGTGGGGGACTAGTGAGTATTTT. The variable domain in full, completed from reference TRBV5-6 and TRBJ2-3, reads DAGVTQSPTHLIKTRGQQVTLRCSPKSGHDTVSWYQQALGQGPQFIFQYYEEEERQRGNFPDRFSGHQFPNYSSELNVNALLLGDSALYLCASSSWGTSEYFGPGTRLTVL.

The chain links TRBV18 to TRBJ2-2; no firm D call. The ends were cut back, 1 base at V and 7 bases at J, with 10 bases in the middle. Germline assignment: CDR1 KGHSH and CDR2 LQKENI. The CDR3 sequence is 14 residues long. This CDR3 is CASSPQVLGGELFF. The DNA of the CDR3 is TGTGCCAGCTCACCACAAGTACTTGGCGGGGAGCTGTTTTTT.

The chain employs TRBV6-5 and TRBJ2-7; no definite D call. The germline gives CDR1 MNHEY, CDR2 SVGAGI. V shed 0 bases and J shed 0 bases, with 12 bases lying between them. This CDR3 is 16 amino acids long. The CDR3, as DNA: TGTGCCAGCAGTTACTCTTCGGCGGAGATCTCCTACGAGCAGTACTTC. Translating gives CASSYSSAEISYEQYF.

The chain links TRBV2 to TRBJ2-3; 8 bases align to TRBD2. CDR1 and CDR2 from the germline V gene are SNHLY and FYNNEI. The length of the CDR3 is 14 residues. V shed 5 bases, J shed 2 bases, and the junction held 3 bases outside the gene matches. The CDR3 spells CASSSGGYTDTQYF. Here the CDR3 DNA reads TGTGCCAGCAGTAGCGGGGGTTACACAGATACGCAGTATTTT.

The count of this clone is one. The rearrangement links TRBV5-6 to TRBJ2-7, with TRBD1 matching 7 bases. The CDR3 runs to 13 residues. V shed 3 bases and J 3 bases; nucleotides not matched to a gene: 3. Per the germline V gene, CDR1 is SGHDT and CDR2 is YYEEEE. The CDR3 nucleotides read TGTGCCAGCAGCTGGGGACAGAACTACGAGCAGTACTTC. Its translation: CASSWGQNYEQYF.

This chain links TRBV27 with TRBJ2-7, with 9 bases identical to TRBD1. CDR3 length equals 14 residues. The V gene end was trimmed by 6 bases and the J gene end by 6 bases; junction bases not matched to a gene: 9. Germline V gene sequence: CDR1 MNHEY, CDR2 SMNVEV (reference sequence). CDR3 amino acids: CASRELGQGSEQYF. The DNA of the CDR3 is TGTGCCAGCAGGGAGTTGGGACAGGGCTCCGAGCAGTACTTC.

The table lists this clone with a count of one. J is TRBJ2-6 and V is TRBV9; D is possibly TRBD1 (6 bases). From germline, CDR1 is SGDLS and CDR2 YYNGEE. V was shortened by 5 bases and J by 2 bases, with 20 bases between the two germline ends. There are 18 residues in the CDR3. CDR3 coding DNA: TGTGCCAGCAGTCCCGGATCCAGGGGATACACTGGGGCCAACGTCCTGACTTTC. Residues: CASSPGSRGYTGANVLTF.

The genes are TRBV30 and TRBJ2-5; D perhaps matches TRBD1 (5 bases). The V gene lost 5 bases and the J gene lost 5 bases, with 24 bases spanning the gap. The CDR3 has 16 residues. CDR1 GTSNPN and CDR2 SVGIG come from the germline V gene (reference sequence). CDR3 in amino acids: CAWHRTSWVYTETQYF. The CDR3 bases are TGTGCCTGGCATAGGACATCTTGGGTCTATACGGAGACCCAGTACTTC.

The chain is built from TRBV11-2 and TRBJ2-7; 8 bases map to TRBD1. The CDR3 covers 16 residues. With V trimmed by 5 bases and J by 5 bases, 14 bases remained unmatched. The germline V gene has CDR1 SGHAT and CDR2 FQNNGV. DNA of the CDR3: TGTGCCAGCAGCGCAGGGGGCGCGTCCTATCGGGACGAGCAGTACTTC. Its protein is CASSAGGASYRDEQYF.

J is TRBJ2-1 and V is TRBV6-6; weak D call: TRBD2 (5 bases). Per germline, CDR1 MNHNY and CDR2 SVGAGI (reference sequence). The CDR3 is made up of 15 amino acids. Trimming cost V 4 bases and J 4 bases, with 14 bases left between them. CDR3 loop: CASSSFERSYNEQFF. The CDR3 coding sequence is TGTGCCAGCAGTTCTTTCGAGCGGTCGTACAATGAGCAGTTCTTC.

V usage is TRBV4-1 and J usage is TRBJ1-1; perhaps TRBD1 as D (5 bases). The germline V and J ends were trimmed by 5 bases and 0 bases, with 13 bases remaining between them. CDR1 is MGHRA and CDR2 is YSYEKL in the germline V gene. This CDR3 spans 15 amino acids. The CDR3 DNA is TGCGCCAGCAGCAGCCGGCCGGGGGTGAACACTGAAGCTTTCTTT. Residues: CASSSRPGVNTEAFF.

The table lists this clone with a count of one. This sequence joins TRBV2 and TRBJ2-3; unclear D gene. V shed 3 bases and J shed 5 bases, with 9 bases lying between them. The CDR3 runs 13 residues. The V gene's germline CDR1 is SNHLY and CDR2 FYNNEI. CDR3 in DNA: TGTGCCAGCAGTGATTGGTCGGGAGATACGCAGTATTTT. Protein sequence: CASSDWSGDTQYF.

The chain employs TRBV7-2 and TRBJ2-3; D perhaps matches TRBD2 (6 bases). CDR1 and CDR2 from the germline V gene are SGHTA and FQGNSA. The V and J ends lost 5 bases and 3 bases respectively, with 15 bases between them. The CDR3 has 15 residues. CDR3 nucleotide sequence: TGTGCCAGCAGCCCGTCACCGGGACTTACAGATACGCAGTATTTT. It translates to CASSPSPGLTDTQYF. The whole variable domain, filled in from reference TRBV7-2 and TRBJ2-3, reads GAGVSQSPSNKVTEKGKDVELRCDPISGHTALYWYRQSLGQGLEFLIYFQGNSAPDKSGLPSDRFSAERTGGSVSTLTIQRTQQEDSAVYLCASSPSPGLTDTQYFGPGTRLTVL.

V and J are TRBV18 and TRBJ2-7; D gene ambiguous. The CDR3 totals 15 residues. CDR1 and CDR2 from the germline V gene are KGHSH and LQKENI. Trimming left V 1 base short and J 1 base short, with 11 bases between. The CDR3 region has the DNA TGTGCCAGCTCACCACGGTCGTCGCGGTCCTACGAGCAGTACTTC. Protein sequence: CASSPRSSRSYEQYF.

The chain joins TRBV7-2 to TRBJ2-5; D perhaps matches TRBD1 (6 bases). CDR3 length: 13 residues. V was shortened by 5 bases and J by 5 bases, with 12 bases between the two germline ends. Germline loops: CDR1 SGHTA, CDR2 FQGNSA. The CDR3 region has the DNA TGTGCCAGCAGCGCCACAGGGCGGGAGACCCAGTACTTC. Translation gives CASSATGRETQYF.

Notes on this clone: Additional DNA sequences in this sample encode the identical CDR3. CDR3 bases: TGTGCCAGCAGACAGGGCTACGAGCAGTACTTC. Amino acids: CASRQGYEQYF. The rearrangement links TRBV6-5 to TRBJ2-7; tentatively, D is TRBD1 (6 bases). Germline assignment: CDR1 MNHEY and CDR2 SVGAGI. Trimming removed 6 bases at V and 3 bases at J, with 6 bases between. The CDR3 totals 11 residues.